The present TCR beta chain was sequenced within a study of blood T cell repertoires in COVID-19. As for the study in general: The United States, Italy and Spain supplied acute and convalescent COVID-19 samples. The cDNA or gDNA used as material had been derived from T cells, B-cell-depleted T cells, or PBMCs.

In the authors' methods: The assay estimated nucleated cells by amplifying reference gene primers. Produced via immunoSEQ multiplex PCR; TCRdb's table is partial and in-frame only. V and J calls and clone size are given by that table; D and trimming were obtained from the DNA. The data contain about 230,000 clones, less than 90% of them singletons. This CDR3 is 16 amino acids long. CDR1 and CDR2 from the germline V gene are SGHAT and FQNNGV. Trimming cost V 3 bases and J 5 bases; bases outside gene matches: 10. This clonotype was sampled from an older woman with active or convalescent COVID-19. V gene TRBV11-2 combines with J gene TRBJ2-1, with 7 bases matching TRBD2. Sequencing was carried out using peripheral blood. CDR3 nucleotide sequence: TGTGCCAGCAGCTTCTCGTGGGGGGGGATTAACAATGAGCAGTTCTTC. Its translation: CASSFSWGGINNEQFF.